What follows are 32 T cell receptor beta chains derived from one specimen sequenced in a study of control samples from healthy donors and cancer patients. Here immunoSEQ multiplex PCR was the method, and the copy in TCRdb shows in-frame clones only, minus some. The sample lists some 140,000 clones, roughly 92% occurring once. Input material: blood. The receptors here all came from a young man in good health.

This sequence joins TRBV2 and TRBJ1-1, with D possibly being TRBD1 (5 bases). This CDR3 region has 15 residues. Germline V gene sequence: CDR1 SNHLY, CDR2 FYNNEI. Trimming removed 2 bases from V and 4 bases from J, with 14 bases in between. CDR3 coding DNA: TGTGCCAGCAGTGAATTTGGAGGGGTGGGCACTGAAGCTTTCTTT. Translated, it gives CASSEFGGVGTEAFF.

This sequence joins TRBV4-1 and TRBJ2-1; D might be TRBD2 (5 bases). This CDR3 spans 15 amino acids. Per the germline V gene, CDR1 is MGHRA and CDR2 is YSYEKL. The V end was cut by 1 base, the J end by 4 bases, with 11 bases between. CDR3 nucleotide sequence: TGCGCCAGCAGCCAAGGGGTAGCGCCATACAATGAGCAGTTCTTC. This sequence encodes CASSQGVAPYNEQFF.

The genes are TRBV2 and TRBJ1-2; no clear D. The CDR3 totals 12 residues. With 6 bases removed from V and 3 bases from J, the gap between germline ends came to 8 bases. The V gene's germline CDR1 is SNHLY and CDR2 FYNNEI. The CDR3 region has the DNA TGTGCCAGCAGCTTCCGGGACTATGGCTACACCTTC. It codes for CASSFRDYGYTF.

In its sample, this clone was seen once. The V call is TRBV6-2 or TRBV6-3, the J call TRBJ2-2; tentative D call: TRBD2 (6 bases). This CDR3 has 16 residues. Trimming cost V 1 base and J 1 base, with 10 bases left between them. In germline, CDR1 is MNHEY, CDR2 SVGEGT. The CDR3: CASSYFGGKNTGELFF. CDR3 bases: TGTGCCAGCAGTTACTTCGGGGGAAAGAACACCGGGGAGCTGTTTTTT.

The V call is TRBV21-1, the J call TRBJ1-2. TRBV21-1 is recorded as a pseudogene. CDR3 length: 16 residues. This CDR3 is CASSKCLRKLGGGYTF. The CDR3, as DNA: TGTGCCAGCAGCAAATGCCTCAGGAAATTGGGAGGAGGCTACACCTTC.

V and J are TRBV7-9 and TRBJ2-5; TRBD1 might be the D (5 bases). V was clipped by 0 bases and J by 4 bases, with 6 bases between them. Germline values: CDR1 SEHNR, CDR2 FQNEAQ (reference sequence). The CDR3 spans 13 residues. The CDR3 sequence: CASSLAGPETQYF. The CDR3 DNA reads TGTGCCAGCAGCTTAGCGGGGCCAGAGACCCAGTACTTC.

The chain carries TRBV11-2 and TRBJ1-2, with 8 bases lining up with TRBD1. Germline V lookup: CDR1 SGHAT, CDR2 FQNNGV. This CDR3 comprises 14 residues. V lost 5 bases to trimming and J lost 3 bases; unmatched junction nucleotides: 5. CDR3 in amino acids: CASSLLTGDYGYTF. The CDR3 nucleotides read TGTGCCAGCAGCCTGCTGACAGGGGACTATGGCTACACCTTC.

The J gene is TRBJ1-3, the V gene TRBV4-1; D may be TRBD1 (6 bases). The CDR3 runs to 18 residues. Germline V gives CDR1 MGHRA, CDR2 YSYEKL. Trimming cost V 0 bases and J 0 bases, with 15 bases left between them. The CDR3 is CASSQDPKGGSSGNTIYF. CDR3 coding DNA: TGCGCCAGCAGCCAAGACCCGAAGGGGGGTAGCTCTGGAAACACCATATATTTT.

This chain uses TRBV14 with TRBJ2-2; the match to TRBD1 covers 7 bases. The germline V gene has CDR1 SGHDN and CDR2 FVKESK. This CDR3 is built from 15 residues. V trimming: 3 bases; J trimming: 7 bases; junction bases outside the gene matches: 8. The CDR3 sequence is CASSQDKTGLGELFF. CDR3 DNA sequence: TGTGCCAGCAGCCAGGATAAGACAGGGCTCGGGGAGCTGTTTTTT.

The chain recombines TRBV7-2 with TRBJ2-2, with TRBD2 matching over 8 bases. This CDR3 is built from 16 residues. The junction had 7 bases not matched to a gene; V was cut back by 1 base and J by 6 bases. The germline V gene encodes CDR1 SGHTA and CDR2 FQGNSA. As DNA, the CDR3 is TGTGCCAGCAGCTTAGATCTAGCGGGCCCATCCGGGGAGCTGTTTTTT. Residues: CASSLDLAGPSGELFF.

This clone occurred once. The chain recombines TRBV7-2 with TRBJ1-4, with a possible D match to TRBD1 (5 bases). Germline CDR1 SGHTA, CDR2 FQGNSA. The CDR3 spans 15 residues. V was trimmed by 5 bases and J by 5 bases, leaving 15 bases between them. CDR3 residues: CASSTYRTRNEKLFF. CDR3 DNA: TGTGCCAGCAGCACCTACAGGACACGGAATGAAAAACTGTTTTTT.

The chain recombines TRBV27 with TRBJ1-5; D is unclear. CDR1 and CDR2 from the germline V gene are MNHEY and SMNVEV (reference sequence). Trimming cost V 2 bases and J 4 bases, with 6 bases left between them. This CDR3 comprises 13 residues. Written as DNA, the CDR3 is TGTGCCAGCAGTTTAGCACCAAATCAGCCCCAGCATTTT. Residues: CASSLAPNQPQHF.

The chain employs TRBV6-2 or TRBV6-3 and TRBJ2-3; 11 bases align to TRBD2. After removal of 4 bases from V and 4 bases from J, the junction contained 1 base not matched to a gene. This CDR3 spans 14 amino acids. CDR1 is MNHEY, CDR2 SVGEGT, per germline. This CDR3 is CASSLGLAADTQYF. CDR3 sequence (DNA): TGTGCCAGCAGTTTGGGACTAGCGGCAGATACGCAGTATTTT.

J is TRBJ2-3 and V is TRBV28; 7 positions agree with TRBD1. CDR1 and CDR2 from the germline V gene are MDHEN and SYDVKM. V lost 5 bases, J lost 4 bases, and 3 bases stayed unmatched. The CDR3 has 13 residues. Written as DNA, the CDR3 is TGTGCCAGCAGTCCCCAGGGGGCAGATACGCAGTATTTT. It translates to CASSPQGADTQYF.

This rearrangement joins TRBV29-1 to TRBJ2-7; TRBD2 matches at 10 bases. Per the germline V gene, CDR1 is SQVTM and CDR2 is ANQGSEA. Trimming took 4 bases from V and 3 from J; bases not matched to a gene: 3. CDR3 length equals 13 residues. Written as DNA, the CDR3 is TGCAGCGTTGGGACTAGCGGAGGCTACGAGCAGTACTTC. This gives the protein CSVGTSGGYEQYF.

With respect to this clone: One junction end does not reproduce the germline sequence, and a read error may be involved. V and J are TRBV2 and TRBJ2-1; TRBD2 agrees at 12 bases. The germline gives CDR1 SNHLY, CDR2 FYNNEI. This CDR3 spans 17 amino acids. CDR3 region: CASSPRTSGVTYKEQFF. CDR3 nucleotides: TGTGCCAGCAGTCCGAGGACTAGCGGGGTAACCTACAAAGAGCAGTTCTTC. Looking up the rest from reference TRBV2 and TRBJ2-1 gives the full variable domain: EPEVTQTPSHQVTQMGQEVILRCVPISNHLYFYWYRQILGQKVEFLVSFYNNEISEKSEIFDDQFSVERPDGSNFTLKIRSTKLEDSAMYFCASSPRTSGVTYKEQFFGPGTRLTVL.

The V gene is TRBV28, the J gene TRBJ2-3, with 7 bases fitting TRBD2. Germline CDR1 is MDHEN and CDR2 is SYDVKM. The V and J ends lost 7 bases and 2 bases, in that order; junction bases with no gene match: 15. The CDR3 runs 17 residues. The CDR3 is CASNQVTGLVFTDTQYF. In DNA, the CDR3 is TGTGCCAGCAACCAAGTGACCGGACTAGTCTTCACAGATACGCAGTATTTT.

The chain has TRBV9 and TRBJ2-3; D might be TRBD1 or TRBD2, each matching 6 bases. The length of the CDR3 is 15 residues. Germline assignment: CDR1 SGDLS and CDR2 YYNGEE. The ends were cut back, 3 bases at V and 6 bases at J, with 17 bases in the middle. The CDR3 loop is CASSAAGTRGDTQYF. For the CDR3, the DNA is TGTGCCAGCAGCGCAGCCGGGACACGGGGGGATACGCAGTATTTT.

The chain is built from TRBV13 and TRBJ2-7; D is tentatively TRBD1 or TRBD2 (5 bases each). Per the germline V gene, CDR1 is PRHDT and CDR2 is FYEKMQ (reference sequence). This CDR3 spans 14 amino acids. V lost 4 bases to trimming and J lost 2 bases, with 12 bases between them. The CDR3 sequence is CASSSTAVPYEQYF. The CDR3 coding sequence is TGTGCCAGCAGCTCGACAGCGGTACCCTACGAGCAGTACTTC.

J is TRBJ1-5 and V is TRBV6-6, with D unclear. V dropped 2 bases and J dropped 4 bases, with 6 bases sitting between them. The CDR3 runs to 13 residues. Germline V CDR1 and CDR2: MNHNY, SVGAGI (reference sequence). DNA of the CDR3: TGTGCCAGCAGTTACGAGGCGAATCAGCCCCAGCATTTT. Translated: CASSYEANQPQHF.

The rearrangement links TRBV9 to TRBJ2-1, with unresolved D. CDR1 and CDR2 (germline): SGDLS, YYNGEE. The germline V and J ends were trimmed by 3 bases and 2 bases, with 15 bases remaining between them. The CDR3 sequence is 16 residues long. The CDR3 coding sequence is TGTGCCAGCAGCGCCTCAATAAGGTTTCCCTACAATGAGCAGTTCTTC. This codes for CASSASIRFPYNEQFF.

This chain uses TRBV28 with TRBJ2-7, with 12 bases aligning to TRBD1. The germline V gene encodes CDR1 MDHEN and CDR2 SYDVKM. The CDR3 extends over 15 amino acids. The trim removed 6 bases at V and 5 bases at J, leaving 8 bases unmatched. The CDR3 is CASSYSGTGGHEQYF. CDR3 DNA sequence: TGTGCCAGCAGCTACAGCGGGACAGGGGGCCACGAGCAGTACTTC.

The V call is TRBV30, the J call TRBJ1-2, with D unresolved. Trimming shortened V by 0 bases and J by 5 bases, and 10 bases separated the two germline ends. CDR1 is GTSNPN and CDR2 is SVGIG in the germline V gene (reference sequence). The length of the CDR3 is 13 residues. CDR3 nucleotides: TGTGCCTGGAGTGTACGGGCCTCGTATGGCTACACCTTC. Encoded protein: CAWSVRASYGYTF. The entire variable domain, with the rest obtained from reference TRBV30 and TRBJ1-2, is as follows: SQTIHQWPATLVQPVGSPLSLECTVEGTSNPNLYWYRQAAGRGLQLLFYSVGIGQISSEVPQNLSASRPQDRQFILSSKKLLLSDSGFYLCAWSVRASYGYTFGSGTRLTVV.

J is TRBJ1-5 and V is TRBV7-8; D is undetermined. Germline V CDR1 and CDR2: SGHVS, FQNEAQ. The V end lost 1 base, the J end lost 6 bases, and 4 bases lay between the germline ends. This CDR3 spans 12 amino acids. Here the CDR3 DNA reads TGTGCCAGCAGCTTAGTGGGTCAGCCCCAGCATTTT. Its translation is CASSLVGQPQHF.

This clone occurred once. This chain joins TRBV5-4 and TRBJ2-3, with D hard to call. The V gene lost 0 bases and the J gene lost 1 base, with 6 bases spanning the gap. Germline assignment: CDR1 SGHNT and CDR2 YYREEE (reference sequence). The CDR3 loop spans 14 amino acids. CDR3 sequence reads: CASSLVSGTDTQYF. The CDR3 nucleotides are TGTGCCAGCAGCTTGGTTTCCGGCACAGATACGCAGTATTTT. The full variable domain, rest sourced from reference TRBV5-4 and TRBJ2-3, is ETGVTQSPTHLIKTRGQQVTLRCSSQSGHNTVSWYQQALGQGPQFIFQYYREEENGRGNFPPRFSGLQFPNYSSELNVNALELDDSALYLCASSLVSGTDTQYFGPGTRLTVL.

This chain joins TRBV19 and TRBJ1-1, with D possibly TRBD1 on 5 matching bases. Germline-derived CDR1 and CDR2 are LNHDA and SQIVND (reference sequence). Between the trimmed V and J ends, which lost 4 bases and 1 base, there was a span of 13 bases. The CDR3 length is 15 residues. The chain's CDR3 is CASSSPQGRNTEAFF. CDR3 nucleotide sequence: TGTGCCAGTAGTAGCCCCCAGGGAAGGAACACTGAAGCTTTCTTT.

The chain links TRBV27 to TRBJ1-6; the match to TRBD1 covers 8 bases. The CDR3 extends over 19 amino acids. With 5 bases clipped from V and 9 bases from J, the junction kept 21 bases outside the gene matches. Germline CDR1 reads MNHEY; CDR2 reads SMNVEV (reference sequence). CDR3 sequence (DNA): TGTGCCAGCAGTGTCATCGGACAGGGACCCGAGGGGCCAATTTCACCCCTCCACTTT. Translated, it gives CASSVIGQGPEGPISPLHF.

The chain couples TRBV9 to TRBJ2-7; D possibly uses TRBD1 or TRBD2 (5 bases each). The germline V and J ends were trimmed by 4 bases and 2 bases, with 16 bases remaining between them. CDR3 size: 15 residues. The germline V gene encodes CDR1 SGDLS and CDR2 YYNGEE. CDR3 residues: CASSSSTGTTYEQYF. CDR3 nucleotide sequence: TGTGCCAGCAGCTCATCGACCGGGACCACCTACGAGCAGTACTTC.

The chain employs TRBV10-1 and TRBJ2-1, with 7 bases matching TRBD1. Germline loops: CDR1 WNHNN, CDR2 SYGVQD (reference sequence). The length of the CDR3 is 15 residues. Losses at the gene ends were 0 bases for V and 4 bases for J; bases not matched to a gene: 3. The CDR3 loop reads CASSESPGGYNEQFF. CDR3 sequence (DNA): TGCGCCAGCAGTGAGTCGCCAGGGGGATACAATGAGCAGTTCTTC.

V gene TRBV6-5 combines with J gene TRBJ2-5; perhaps TRBD1 as D (6 bases). The CDR3 is 13 amino acids. Germline loops: CDR1 MNHEY, CDR2 SVGAGI. Trimming removed 8 bases from V and 4 bases from J, with 14 bases in between. CDR3 sequence (DNA): TGTGCCAGCGATGGACAGCTCCGAGAGACCCAGTACTTC. Translation: CASDGQLRETQYF.

CDR3 protein: CASSLVTGAEQYF. For the CDR3, the DNA is TGTGCCAGCAGTTTAGTGACAGGGGCCGAGCAGTACTTC. The genes are TRBV6-5 and TRBJ2-7; TRBD1 aligns across 8 bases. This CDR3 spans 13 amino acids. The germline V gene encodes CDR1 MNHEY and CDR2 SVGAGI. Germline trimming cut 4 bases from V and 6 bases from J; bases unmatched to any gene: 5.

V gene TRBV4-1 combines with J gene TRBJ1-1, with TRBD1 as a possible D gene (5 bases). Germline V lookup: CDR1 MGHRA, CDR2 YSYEKL. Trimming removed 4 bases from V and 0 bases from J, with 21 bases in between. CDR3 size: 18 residues. This chain's CDR3 is CASSRGTVFGGMNTEAFF. The DNA of the CDR3 is TGCGCCAGCAGCCGGGGGACGGTTTTCGGAGGGATGAACACTGAAGCTTTCTTT.